Listed below are T cell receptor beta chains from one sample, sequenced in a study of cytomegalovirus exposure and HLA in healthy donors. Data came from immunoSEQ multiplex PCR; TCRdb stores just in-frame clones and leaves some out. Seen here are roughly 170,000 clones, approximately 84% observed once, and the top ten hold 4.8%. Sequences were obtained from PBMCs. The source of these receptors is a man between 18 and 29 years old in good health and CMV-seronegative. Both conserved end residues are part of each CDR3. The D gene is left open where the match is weak. Not every row has a clone size; where given, it reads once, few, many or a size class.

DNA | CDR3 | D | V | size | J
TGTGCCACCAGCAGAGACGACCGGCGGTTTAACTATGGCTACACCTTC | CATSRDDRRFNYGYTF | NA | TRBV15 | once | TRBJ1-2
TGTGCCAGCAGTGAAGTAAGGGGGCAGCCCCAGCATTTT | CASSEVRGQPQHF | NA | TRBV6-1 | NA | TRBJ1-5
TGTGCCAGCAGCACCAACCAGGGGAGTAGCAATCAGCCCCAGCATTTT | CASSTNQGSSNQPQHF | NA | TRBV5-8 | NA | TRBJ1-5
TGTGCCAGCAGCTCCAGCGGGAGGCAGCCCGCATGGGAGCAGTACTTC | CASSSSGRQPAWEQYF | TRBD2 | TRBV11-2 | NA | TRBJ2-7
TGTGCCTGGAGTGTGGCGGGATCTCAGTTCTTC | CAWSVAGSQFF | NA | TRBV30 | NA | TRBJ2-1
TGTGCCAGCTGGACGACAGGGTTTGGTGAAGCTTTCTTT | CASWTTGFGEAFF | TRBD1 | TRBV27 | NA | TRBJ1-1
TGTGCCACCAGCAGAGAGGATCTAGCGGGTATTTACAATGAGCAGTTCTTC | CATSREDLAGIYNEQFF | TRBD2 | TRBV15 | NA | TRBJ2-1
TGTGCCAGCAGCTTGCGGGGGGGCACAGATACGCAGTATTTT | CASSLRGGTDTQYF | TRBD2 | TRBV7-3 | once | TRBJ2-3
TGTGCCAGCTCTCCAACCGGGACAGTGAACACTGAAGCTTTCTTT | CASSPTGTVNTEAFF | TRBD1 | TRBV14 | NA | TRBJ1-1
TGTGCCAGCAGCTTAGCGTTCGAGAGGGTTTGGGTCTTAGAGCAGTACTTC | CASSLAFERVWVLEQYF | NA | TRBV7-8 | NA | TRBJ2-7
TGTGCCAGCTCCCCAGGGGTAGGGGTTCTTGAAAACATTCAGTACTTC | CASSPGVGVLENIQYF | NA | TRBV7-9 | NA | TRBJ2-4
TGCGCCAGCAGCTTTCAACCAGGCTACGAGCAGTACTTC | CASSFQPGYEQYF | NA | TRBV5-1 | NA | TRBJ2-7
TGCGCCAGCGCCGGGGACAGCTGGTCCTACAATGAGCAGTTCTTC | CASAGDSWSYNEQFF | TRBD1 | TRBV5-1 | NA | TRBJ2-1
TGTGCCAGCAGCTTCTATTCTAGCGAGAGTGAGCAGTTCTTC | CASSFYSSESEQFF | NA | TRBV7-2 | NA | TRBJ2-1
TGCGCCAGCAGCCAATCAGGTCTGTTGAACACTGAAGCTTTCTTT | CASSQSGLLNTEAFF | NA | TRBV4-1 | NA | TRBJ1-1
TGTGCCAGCAGTAGGGGACAGGGCCTTTTTCAGCCCCAGCATTTT | CASSRGQGLFQPQHF | TRBD1 | TRBV6-1 | NA | TRBJ1-5
TGTGCCAGCATGTTGTCGGGTACCTACGAGCAGTACTTC | CASMLSGTYEQYF | NA | TRBV7-9 | NA | TRBJ2-7
TGTGCCAGCAGCGATTCCCAGGGGTTCTCTGGAAACACCATATATTTT | CASSDSQGFSGNTIYF | NA | TRBV2 | NA | TRBJ1-3
TGTGCCAGCAGCGTCCTAGGCACGGGGACTGAAGCTTTCTTT | CASSVLGTGTEAFF | NA | TRBV9 | NA | TRBJ1-1
TGTGCCTGGAAAACGGGACTAGCGTCGAATGAGCAGTTCTTC | CAWKTGLASNEQFF | TRBD2 | TRBV30 | few | TRBJ2-1
TGTGCCAGCATCGTCGCGAACACCGGGGAGCTGTTTTTT | CASIVANTGELFF | NA | TRBV7-2 | NA | TRBJ2-2
TGTGCCAGCTCACCGGGGAGCACTGAAGCTTTCTTT | CASSPGSTEAFF | NA | TRBV18 | NA | TRBJ1-1
TGTGCCAGCGGACAACCAGAGAACACTGAAGCTTTCTTT | CASGQPENTEAFF | NA | TRBV6-6 | few | TRBJ1-1
TGTGCCAGCACCAGGGGTAACTCACCCCTCCACTTT | CASTRGNSPLHF | NA | TRBV6-1 | NA | TRBJ1-6
TGCAGCGTTGGTAGGACAGGGGAAGGTCACGAGCAGTACTTC | CSVGRTGEGHEQYF | TRBD1 | TRBV29-1 | NA | TRBJ2-7
TGTGCCAGTAGTTTTTTCTTCGAAGACAGCAAAGCTTTCTTT | CASSFFFEDSKAFF | NA | TRBV19 | once | TRBJ1-1
TGTGCCAGCAGCTCGAGAGGGGGCGCAGATACGCAGTATTTT | CASSSRGGADTQYF | TRBD1 | TRBV7-3 | once | TRBJ2-3
TGTGCCAGCAGCGGGGGATTAGGACAGGGGGCGATAGATACGCAGTATTTT | CASSGGLGQGAIDTQYF | TRBD1 | TRBV9 | NA | TRBJ2-3
TGTGCCAGCAGCTCGGGACAGGGGGAAACAGATACGCAGTATTTT | CASSSGQGETDTQYF | TRBD1 | TRBV7-6 | NA | TRBJ2-3
TGTGCCAGCAGTAAAGGGGGCAGACCCTACGAGCAGTACTTC | CASSKGGRPYEQYF | TRBD1 | TRBV9 | NA | TRBJ2-7
TGCGCCAGCAGCCAAGAGACTAGGACGGGACCTGGGGCCAACGTCCTGACTTTC | CASSQETRTGPGANVLTF | NA | TRBV4-3 | NA | TRBJ2-6
TGTGCCAGCAGTCAGGGAGGAGGCGAGACCCAGTACTTC | CASSQGGGETQYF | NA | TRBV7-9 | NA | TRBJ2-5
TGTGCCAGCAGTCCTACTGGGACTAGCGACAATGAGCAGTTCTTC | CASSPTGTSDNEQFF | TRBD2 | TRBV28 | NA | TRBJ2-1
TGTGCCAGCAGTGAATGGGGCAGGGGGCGCGCAGATACGCAGTATTTT | CASSEWGRGRADTQYF | TRBD1 | TRBV2 | NA | TRBJ2-3
TGCGCCAGCAGCTTGGTATCGGGGTACCAAGAGACCCAGTACTTC | CASSLVSGYQETQYF | NA | TRBV5-1 | NA | TRBJ2-5
TGTGCCAGCAGCGCAACAGGGGGCGCGGCCGGGGAGCTGTTTTTT | CASSATGGAAGELFF | TRBD1 | TRBV9 | few | TRBJ2-2
TGCAGCGTTGCTTTGATTGGGGGGAGCTACGAGCAGTACTTC | CSVALIGGSYEQYF | NA | TRBV29-1 | NA | TRBJ2-7
TGTGCCAGCAGTGACCCGGACAGGGACACCGGGGAGCTGTTTTTT | CASSDPDRDTGELFF | TRBD1 | TRBV25-1 | few | TRBJ2-2
TGTGCTAGTGGTCCCACAGGGGGTTTTCATACCGGGGAGCTGTTTTTT | CASGPTGGFHTGELFF | TRBD1 | TRBV12-5 | NA | TRBJ2-2
TGTGCCAGCAGGCAAACAGGGAAAGAAGCAGATACGCAGTATTTT | CASRQTGKEADTQYF | NA | TRBV2 | NA | TRBJ2-3
TGTGCCAGCAGCCTCTTTGCGGGGAGGGGGTTGGACAATGAGCAGTTCTTC | CASSLFAGRGLDNEQFF | NA | TRBV7-6 | once | TRBJ2-1
TGTGCCAGCAGTGAAAACTGGGACAGGGGGGAGACCCAGTACTTC | CASSENWDRGETQYF | TRBD1 | TRBV25-1 | NA | TRBJ2-5
TGCGCCAGCAGCTTTCAGGGGACGAGCTCCTACAATGAGCAGTTCTTC | CASSFQGTSSYNEQFF | NA | TRBV5-1 | few | TRBJ2-1
TGTGCCAGCAGTTTTTCAGGGGCTCTGAACACTGAAGCTTTCTTT | CASSFSGALNTEAFF | NA | TRBV7-8 | NA | TRBJ1-1
TGCGCCAGCAGGTCCGGGACAGCGGACACTGAAGCTTTCTTT | CASRSGTADTEAFF | TRBD1 | TRBV10-2 | NA | TRBJ1-1
TGTGCCAGCACAGGCTTGTTGTGGAACACTGAAGCTTTCTTT | CASTGLLWNTEAFF | NA | TRBV7-9 | NA | TRBJ1-1
TGTGCCAGCAGCCGGGACAGGCTTGGCTACACCTTC | CASSRDRLGYTF | TRBD1 | TRBV14 | few | TRBJ1-2
TGTGCCAGCAGTAATGGTTACGAGCAGTACTTC | CASSNGYEQYF | NA | TRBV11-2 | once | TRBJ2-7
TGTGCCAGCAGCCAAGATAAGAGGGGGGGCACTGAAGCTTTCTTT | CASSQDKRGGTEAFF | NA | TRBV4-2 | once | TRBJ1-1
TGTGCCAGCAGTGAAGGGGGGGACATTCAGTACTTC | CASSEGGDIQYF | NA | TRBV2 | NA | TRBJ2-4
TGTGCCAGCAGTTACTCGATCCGGGAAACAAAAGAGACCCAGTACTTC | CASSYSIRETKETQYF | NA | TRBV6-5 | NA | TRBJ2-5